One and the same sample provided the 10 T cell receptor beta chains below, sequenced in a study of shared clonotypes between healthy human individuals. Assay: immunoSEQ multiplex PCR; the TCRdb copy retains only in-frame clones and omits some. The data contain around 720,000 clones, 60% to 75% of them singletons. The sample taken for sequencing was memory CD4+ T cells sorted from blood. Subset in this sample: CD45RA-negative fraction. The receptors stem from a woman aged 30 to 39 in good health.

The rearrangement joins TRBV5-1 to TRBJ1-1; tentatively, D is TRBD1 (5 bases). Germline V CDR1 and CDR2: SGHRS, YFSETQ. The CDR3 has 15 residues. V was pared by 0 bases and J by 4 bases, with 13 bases between. The CDR3 sequence is CASSLGTGQGTEAFF. CDR3 DNA sequence: TGCGCCAGCAGCTTGGGTACCGGGCAGGGCACTGAAGCTTTCTTT.

This clone was seen only once. The sample contains more than one DNA sequence encoding this CDR3. The V gene is TRBV5-1, the J gene TRBJ1-1; D is perhaps TRBD1 (5 bases). The CDR3 runs to 15 residues. The germline V gene has CDR1 SGHRS and CDR2 YFSETQ. Trimming left V 0 bases short and J 1 base short, with 10 bases between. Written as DNA, the CDR3 is TGCGCCAGCAGCTTGGATGGGACGGGGAACACTGAAGCTTTCTTT. Translating it yields CASSLDGTGNTEAFF.

This chain uses TRBV7-8 with TRBJ2-7; 11 bases are a match to TRBD2. Per the germline V gene, CDR1 is SGHVS and CDR2 is FQNEAQ. The CDR3 totals 14 residues. V was pared by 1 base and J by 9 bases, with 5 bases of the junction left unmatched. CDR3 nucleotide sequence: TGTGCCAGCAGCTTAGGACTAGCGGGAAGTTGGCAGTACTTC. This encodes CASSLGLAGSWQYF.

The rearrangement uses TRBV5-4 and TRBJ2-1; the match to TRBD2 covers 7 bases. V was clipped by 0 bases and J by 8 bases; unmatched bases: 11. Germline V lookup: CDR1 SGHNT, CDR2 YYREEE (reference sequence). The CDR3 is made up of 16 amino acids. The CDR3 region is CASSLEPSGLLYEQFF. DNA for the CDR3: TGTGCCAGCAGCTTGGAGCCTAGCGGCCTTTTGTATGAGCAGTTCTTC. Based on the CDR3 plus reference TRBV5-4 and TRBJ2-1, the full variable domain is ETGVTQSPTHLIKTRGQQVTLRCSSQSGHNTVSWYQQALGQGPQFIFQYYREEENGRGNFPPRFSGLQFPNYSSELNVNALELDDSALYLCASSLEPSGLLYEQFFGPGTRLTVL.

The chain combines TRBV12-5 with TRBJ2-7, with D possibly called TRBD1 or TRBD2 (5 bases each). The V gene's germline CDR1 is LGHNT and CDR2 FRNRAP. This CDR3 has 17 residues. Trimming removed 0 bases from V and 3 bases from J, with 18 bases in between. DNA of the CDR3: TGTGCTAGTGGTTTGGTTTTTCGTTGGGGGAGCCTCTACGAGCAGTACTTC. Amino acids: CASGLVFRWGSLYEQYF.

The chain carries TRBV6-5 and TRBJ2-2, with D maybe TRBD1 (6 bases). CDR1 is MNHEY, CDR2 SVGAGI, per germline. V lost 6 bases to trimming and J lost 4 bases, with 15 bases between them. The CDR3 has 15 amino acids. The CDR3 sequence: CASRPQGMSTGELFF. In nucleotides, the CDR3 is TGTGCCAGCAGACCCCAGGGGATGAGCACCGGGGAGCTGTTTTTT.

The genes are TRBV5-1 and TRBJ2-5; either TRBD1 or TRBD2 may supply D (5 bases each). Trimming stripped 4 bases from V and 0 bases from J, with 10 bases between. The CDR3 extends over 14 amino acids. Germline lookup yields CDR1 SGHRS and CDR2 YFSETQ. Here the CDR3 DNA reads TGCGCCAGCAGCCACCAGGGACACCAAGAGACCCAGTACTTC. This translates into CASSHQGHQETQYF.

This chain uses TRBV28 with TRBJ2-1, with 9 bases fitting TRBD2. The CDR3 totals 16 residues. V dropped 4 bases and J dropped 4; count of bases not matched to a gene: 8. Germline values: CDR1 MDHEN, CDR2 SYDVKM. The chain's CDR3 is CASSSLVAGVYNEQFF. The CDR3 coding sequence is TGTGCCAGCAGTTCTTTGGTAGCGGGAGTATACAATGAGCAGTTCTTC.

The chain carries TRBV30 and TRBJ1-1; D gene unclear. The CDR3 is 14 residues long. With 0 bases removed from V and 4 bases from J, the gap between germline ends came to 12 bases. Germline CDR1 GTSNPN, CDR2 SVGIG (reference sequence). CDR3 residues: CAWSVDRVSTEAFF. The CDR3 DNA reads TGTGCCTGGAGTGTCGACCGGGTGAGCACTGAAGCTTTCTTT. Drawing the rest from reference TRBV30 and TRBJ1-1, the complete variable domain is SQTIHQWPATLVQPVGSPLSLECTVEGTSNPNLYWYRQAAGRGLQLLFYSVGIGQISSEVPQNLSASRPQDRQFILSSKKLLLSDSGFYLCAWSVDRVSTEAFFGQGTRLTVV.

The V and J genes are TRBV7-6 and TRBJ1-1, with TRBD1 identical over 8 bases. The V gene end was trimmed by 5 bases and the J gene end by 6 bases; junction bases not matched to a gene: 11. This CDR3 is 15 amino acids long. CDR1 is SGHVS and CDR2 is FNYEAQ in the germline V gene. CDR3 sequence reads: CASSTPTGGTAEAFF. CDR3 in DNA: TGTGCCAGCAGCACCCCAACAGGGGGTACCGCTGAAGCTTTCTTT.